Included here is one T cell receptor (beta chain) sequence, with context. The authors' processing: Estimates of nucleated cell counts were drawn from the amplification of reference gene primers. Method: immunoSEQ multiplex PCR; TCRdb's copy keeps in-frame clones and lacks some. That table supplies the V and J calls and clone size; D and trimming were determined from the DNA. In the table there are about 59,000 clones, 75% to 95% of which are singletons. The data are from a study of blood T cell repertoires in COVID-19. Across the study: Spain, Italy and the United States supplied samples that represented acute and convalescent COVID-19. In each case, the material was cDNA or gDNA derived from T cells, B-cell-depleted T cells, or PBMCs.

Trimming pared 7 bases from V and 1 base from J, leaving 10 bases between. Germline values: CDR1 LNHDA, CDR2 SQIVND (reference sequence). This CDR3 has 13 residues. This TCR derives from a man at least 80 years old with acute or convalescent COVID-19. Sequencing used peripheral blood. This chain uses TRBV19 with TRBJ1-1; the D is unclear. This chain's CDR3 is CASMLRENTEAFF. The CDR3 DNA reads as TGTGCCAGTATGCTGAGAGAGAACACTGAAGCTTTCTTT.